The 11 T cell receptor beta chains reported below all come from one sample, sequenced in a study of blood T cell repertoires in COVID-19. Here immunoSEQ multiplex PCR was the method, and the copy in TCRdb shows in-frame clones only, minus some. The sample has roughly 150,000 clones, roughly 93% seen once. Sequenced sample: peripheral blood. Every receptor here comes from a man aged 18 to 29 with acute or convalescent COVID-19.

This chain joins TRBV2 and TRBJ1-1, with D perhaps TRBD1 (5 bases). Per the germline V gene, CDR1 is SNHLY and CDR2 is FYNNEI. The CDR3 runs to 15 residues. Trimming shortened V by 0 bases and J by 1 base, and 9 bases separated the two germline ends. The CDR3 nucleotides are TGTGCCAGCAGTGAAGCGCGGGGGGAGAACACTGAAGCTTTCTTT. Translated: CASSEARGENTEAFF.

CDR3 sequence reads: CASSLVDSQETQYF. CDR3 DNA: TGTGCCAGCAGCTTAGTGGACTCGCAAGAGACCCAGTACTTC. This chain connects TRBV5-4 to TRBJ2-5; perhaps TRBD2 as D (5 bases). The CDR3 extends over 14 amino acids. Germline assignment: CDR1 SGHNT and CDR2 YYREEE (reference sequence). Trimming pared 2 bases from V and 2 bases from J, leaving 10 bases between.

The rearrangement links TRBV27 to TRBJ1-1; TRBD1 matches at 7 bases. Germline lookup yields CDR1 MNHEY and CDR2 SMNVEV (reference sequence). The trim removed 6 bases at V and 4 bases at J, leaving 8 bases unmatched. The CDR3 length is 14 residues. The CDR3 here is CASRPGQGVTEAFF. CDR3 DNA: TGTGCCAGCAGGCCTGGGCAGGGGGTCACTGAAGCTTTCTTT.

The CDR3 bases are TGTGCCAGCAGAGACAGGGGGAATCAGCCCCAGCATTTT. Protein sequence: CASRDRGNQPQHF. The chain recombines TRBV6-5 with TRBJ1-5, with 9 bases identical to TRBD1. Germline V gives CDR1 MNHEY, CDR2 SVGAGI. The CDR3 consists of 13 residues. The V gene end was trimmed by 6 bases and the J gene end by 4 bases; junction bases not matched to a gene: 1.

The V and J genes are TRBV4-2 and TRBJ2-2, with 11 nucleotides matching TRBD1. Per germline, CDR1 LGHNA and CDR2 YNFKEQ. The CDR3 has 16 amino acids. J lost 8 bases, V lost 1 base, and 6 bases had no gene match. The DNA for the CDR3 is TGTGCCAGCAGCCAAGGGACAGGGGGCACGGGAGGGGAGCTGTTTTTT. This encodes CASSQGTGGTGGELFF.

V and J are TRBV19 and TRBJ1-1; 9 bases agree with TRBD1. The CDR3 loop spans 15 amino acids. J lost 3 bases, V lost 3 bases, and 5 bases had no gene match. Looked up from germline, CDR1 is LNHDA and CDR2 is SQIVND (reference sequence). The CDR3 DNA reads TGTGCCAGTAGTATTCAACAGGGGGCTGACACTGAAGCTTTCTTT. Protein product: CASSIQQGADTEAFF.

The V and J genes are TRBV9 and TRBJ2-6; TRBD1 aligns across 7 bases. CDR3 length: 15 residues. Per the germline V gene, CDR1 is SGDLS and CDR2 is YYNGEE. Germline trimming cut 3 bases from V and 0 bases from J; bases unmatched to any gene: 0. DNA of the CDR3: TGTGCCAGCAGCGGACAGGGCTCTGGGGCCAACGTCCTGACTTTC. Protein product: CASSGQGSGANVLTF.

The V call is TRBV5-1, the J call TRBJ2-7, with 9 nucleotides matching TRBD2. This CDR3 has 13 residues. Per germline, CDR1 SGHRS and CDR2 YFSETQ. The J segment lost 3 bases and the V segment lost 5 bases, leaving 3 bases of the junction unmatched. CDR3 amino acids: CASSKREDYEQYF. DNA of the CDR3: TGCGCCAGCAGTAAGCGGGAGGACTACGAGCAGTACTTC.

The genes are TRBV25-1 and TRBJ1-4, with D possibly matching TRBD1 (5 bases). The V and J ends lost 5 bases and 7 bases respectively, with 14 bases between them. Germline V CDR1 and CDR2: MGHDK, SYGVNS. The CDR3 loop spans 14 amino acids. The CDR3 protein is CASSRQTRGEKLFF. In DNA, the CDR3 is TGTGCCAGCAGTCGACAGACCAGAGGTGAAAAACTGTTTTTT.

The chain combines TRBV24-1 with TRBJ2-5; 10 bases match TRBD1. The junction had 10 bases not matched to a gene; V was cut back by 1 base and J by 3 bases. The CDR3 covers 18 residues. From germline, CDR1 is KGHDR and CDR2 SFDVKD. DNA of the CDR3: TGTGCCACCAGTGATTTTTTAGGGGGACAGGGGATTGAAGAGACCCAGTACTTC. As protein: CATSDFLGGQGIEETQYF.

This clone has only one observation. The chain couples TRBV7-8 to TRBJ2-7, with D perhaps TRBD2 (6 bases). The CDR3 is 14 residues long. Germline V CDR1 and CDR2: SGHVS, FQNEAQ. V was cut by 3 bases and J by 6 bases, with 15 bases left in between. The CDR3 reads CASSFPGEEGEQYF. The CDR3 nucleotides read TGTGCCAGCAGCTTTCCGGGAGAAGAAGGCGAGCAGTACTTC.